Presented here are 6 T cell receptor beta chains from one specimen sequenced in a study of blood T cells in healthy people across ages. Next came a second PCR, run for about 7 to 12 cycles, which used a sample-barcoded 5' primer along with a J-beta primer mix. TCRdb reanalysed the 5' RACE reads using MiXCR and keeps one entry per CDR3 protein. The sample includes roughly 2 million distinct CDR3 sequences, just under 50% of them seen just once. Sequenced sample: blood. Receptor source: a woman aged 40 to 50 in good health.

The J gene is TRBJ2-4, the V gene TRBV7-2, with 7 nucleotides matching TRBD1. V dropped 5 bases and J dropped 13; count of bases not matched to a gene: 14. Germline values: CDR1 SGHTA, CDR2 FQGNSA. The CDR3 runs 14 residues. The DNA of the CDR3 is TGTGCCAGCAGCGTCGGACAGGATATCTCGGGGCAGTACTTC. Translated, it gives CASSVGQDISGQYF.

This chain links TRBV14 with TRBJ1-4, with D possibly being TRBD1 (6 bases). The V end lost 5 bases, the J end lost 6 bases, and 7 bases lay between the germline ends. The CDR3 has 12 amino acids. Germline lookup yields CDR1 SGHDN and CDR2 FVKESK. The CDR3 DNA is TGTGCCAGCAGCAACAGGGATGAAAAACTGTTTTTT. The encoded protein is CASSNRDEKLFF.

The chain recombines TRBV15 with TRBJ2-7, with TRBD2 matching over 9 bases. Trimming removed 0 bases from V and 4 bases from J; junction bases left unmatched: 7. Germline-derived CDR1 and CDR2 are LNHNV and YYDKDF (reference sequence). CDR3 size: 16 residues. This chain's CDR3 is CATSRDRGGAYYEQYF. The CDR3 DNA follows: TGTGCCACCAGCAGAGACCGCGGGGGGGCCTATTACGAGCAGTACTTC.

The chain couples TRBV20-1 to TRBJ2-7, with 9 bases that match TRBD2. This CDR3 has 13 residues. With 4 bases clipped from V and 2 bases from J, the junction kept 3 bases outside the gene matches. The germline V gene encodes CDR1 DFQATT and CDR2 SNEGSKA (reference sequence). CDR3 sequence reads: CSAIAGGPYEQYF. The CDR3 DNA follows: TGCAGTGCTATCGCGGGGGGGCCCTACGAGCAGTACTTC.

This clonotype was seen more than once but under ten times. This chain links TRBV4-1 with TRBJ2-7; 10 positions match TRBD1. The junction had 9 bases not matched to a gene; V was cut back by 1 base and J by 6 bases. The germline gives CDR1 MGHRA, CDR2 YSYEKL. The CDR3 loop spans 16 amino acids. CDR3 loop: CASSQGQGARLSEQYF. CDR3 nucleotide sequence: TGCGCCAGCAGCCAAGGACAGGGGGCGAGGCTCTCCGAGCAGTACTTC.

The V and J genes are TRBV3-1 and TRBJ2-7; the D gene is possibly TRBD1 (5 bases). The V end lost 1 base, the J end lost 6 bases, and 19 bases lay between the germline ends. The CDR3 totals 16 residues. Germline V gene data show CDR1 as LGHDT and CDR2 as YNNKEL (reference sequence). CDR3 region: CASSQGPQGGNGEQYF. CDR3 DNA sequence: TGTGCCAGCAGCCAAGGGCCCCAGGGCGGTAACGGCGAGCAGTACTTC.